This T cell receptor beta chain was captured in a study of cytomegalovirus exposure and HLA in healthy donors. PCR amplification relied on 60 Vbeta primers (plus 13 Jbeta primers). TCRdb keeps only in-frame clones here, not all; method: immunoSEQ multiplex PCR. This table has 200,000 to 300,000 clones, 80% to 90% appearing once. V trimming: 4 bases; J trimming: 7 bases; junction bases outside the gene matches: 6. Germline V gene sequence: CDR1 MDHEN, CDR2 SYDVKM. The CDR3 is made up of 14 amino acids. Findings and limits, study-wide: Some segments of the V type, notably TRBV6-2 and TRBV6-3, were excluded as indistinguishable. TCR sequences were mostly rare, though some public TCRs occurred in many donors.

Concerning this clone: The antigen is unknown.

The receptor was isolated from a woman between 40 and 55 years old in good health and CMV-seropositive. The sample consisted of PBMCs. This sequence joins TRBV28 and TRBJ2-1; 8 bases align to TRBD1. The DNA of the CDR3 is TGTGCCAGCAGTTCCACGGACAGGGTAAATGAGCAGTTCTTC. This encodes CASSSTDRVNEQFF.